What follows are 32 T cell receptor beta chains derived from one specimen sequenced in a study of blood T cells in healthy people across ages. Primers used in a second PCR of about 7 to 11 cycles were a sample-barcoded 5' primer and a J-beta primer mix. TCRdb called the 5' RACE reads again in MiXCR, with one record for every CDR3 protein. The data contain about 640,000 distinct CDR3 sequences, under 70% of them singletons. Specimen: blood. The receptor source for this set is a man between 60 and 75 years old in good health.

The chain joins TRBV20-1 to TRBJ2-3; 8 bases fit TRBD2. The V gene's germline CDR1 is DFQATT and CDR2 SNEGSKA (reference sequence). With V trimmed by 3 bases and J by 4 bases, 15 bases remained unmatched. CDR3 length: 17 amino acids. The CDR3 bases are TGCAGTGCTAGGGGCTCCGGGACTAGGGTTGGTGCAGATACGCAGTATTTT. Translation gives CSARGSGTRVGADTQYF.

This clonotype came up many times. The rearrangement uses TRBV10-3 and TRBJ2-5; 13 positions agree with TRBD2. The CDR3 totals 17 residues. V lost 2 bases to trimming and J lost 2 bases; unmatched junction nucleotides: 5. The germline gives CDR1 ENHRY, CDR2 SYGVKD. The CDR3 region has the DNA TGTGCCATCAGTGAGCCGGGGACTAGCGGGGCACAAGAGACCCAGTACTTC. Encoded protein: CAISEPGTSGAQETQYF.

The chain has TRBV12-3 or TRBV12-4 and TRBJ1-2; D may be TRBD1 (6 bases). V was clipped by 3 bases and J by 0 bases, with 11 bases between them. CDR3 size: 15 residues. CDR3 loop: CASSLTGSTNYGYTF. The CDR3 bases are TGTGCCAGCAGTTTGACAGGCTCTACTAACTATGGCTACACCTTC.

This clonotype appeared many times. The chain has TRBV7-9 and TRBJ2-7; D ambiguous. The CDR3 covers 13 residues. CDR1 SEHNR and CDR2 FQNEAQ come from the germline V gene (reference sequence). V shed 6 bases and J shed 0 bases, with 9 bases lying between them. Here the CDR3 DNA reads TGTGCCAGCAGTTTCCGACTCTCCTACGAGCAGTACTTC. Its protein is CASSFRLSYEQYF.

This chain uses TRBV20-1 with TRBJ2-5; no definite D call. The length of the CDR3 is 12 residues. Trimming took off 3 bases at V and 8 bases at J, with 13 bases between the two ends. Per the germline V gene, CDR1 is DFQATT and CDR2 is SNEGSKA (reference sequence). In nucleotides, the CDR3 is TGCAGTGCTAGCGGCGTTTCGGAAACCCAGTACTTC. This gives the protein CSASGVSETQYF.

The V and J genes are TRBV20-1 and TRBJ2-3; D uncertain. Germline lookup yields CDR1 DFQATT and CDR2 SNEGSKA (reference sequence). This CDR3 comprises 14 residues. Between the trimmed V and J ends, which lost 1 base and 1 base, there was a span of 9 bases. DNA of the CDR3: TGCAGTGCTAGAGCCCCTTTGGGCACAGATACGCAGTATTTT. It specifies CSARAPLGTDTQYF.

V and J are TRBV3-1 and TRBJ1-4; 7 bases agree with TRBD1. The CDR3 extends over 16 amino acids. Losses at the gene ends were 0 bases for V and 6 bases for J; bases not matched to a gene: 7. Looked up from germline, CDR1 is LGHDT and CDR2 is YNNKEL (reference sequence). As DNA, the CDR3 is TGTGCCAGCAGCCAAGATAAACGCCAGGGGGATGAAAAACTGTTTTTT. Protein: CASSQDKRQGDEKLFF.

V and J are TRBV7-9 and TRBJ2-7; D is undetermined. Trimming removed 5 bases at V and 3 bases at J, with 8 bases between. This CDR3 spans 12 amino acids. From germline, CDR1 is SEHNR and CDR2 FQNEAQ (reference sequence). This chain's CDR3 is CASSRTVYEQYF. CDR3 nucleotide sequence: TGTGCCAGCAGCCGCACAGTCTACGAGCAGTACTTC. Drawing the rest from reference TRBV7-9 and TRBJ2-7, the complete variable domain is DTGVSQNPRHKITKRGQNVTFRCDPISEHNRLYWYRQTLGQGPEFLTYFQNEAQLEKSRLLSDRFSAERPKGSFSTLEIQRTEQGDSAMYLCASSRTVYEQYFGPGTRLTVT.

The chain uses TRBV25-1 and TRBJ2-5; the D gene is possibly TRBD2 (5 bases). Between the trimmed V and J ends, which lost 8 bases and 1 base, there was a span of 20 bases. CDR1 MGHDK and CDR2 SYGVNS come from the germline V gene. This CDR3 contains 16 residues. The CDR3 is CASAERRGWSQETQYF. CDR3 DNA: TGTGCCAGCGCTGAACGTCGGGGTTGGAGCCAAGAGACCCAGTACTTC. The variable domain in full, completed from reference TRBV25-1 and TRBJ2-5, reads EADIYQTPRYLVIGTGKKITLECSQTMGHDKMYWYQQDPGMELHLIHYSYGVNSTEKGDLSSESTVSRIRTEHFPLTLESARPSHTSQYLCASAERRGWSQETQYFGPGTRLLVL.

This clonotype was detected a few times. This chain joins TRBV3-1 and TRBJ1-2; possible D gene TRBD1, 6 bases. CDR1 is LGHDT, CDR2 YNNKEL, per germline (reference sequence). Trimming cost V 1 base and J 4 bases, with 16 bases left between them. The CDR3 length is 16 residues. CDR3 protein: CASSQGPRDRIYGYTF. The CDR3 DNA reads as TGTGCCAGCAGCCAAGGACCAAGAGACAGGATCTATGGCTACACCTTC.

Comment on this clonotype: A read error may be the cause here, since a much bigger clone is one base away. V usage is TRBV20-1 and J usage is TRBJ2-5, with D perhaps matching TRBD2 (6 bases). This CDR3 comprises 15 residues. Germline V gene sequence: CDR1 DFQATT, CDR2 SNEGSKA (reference sequence). V was trimmed by 3 bases and J by 7 bases, leaving 21 bases between them. As DNA, the CDR3 is TGCAGTGCTAGTGGGGCCGAGCCTGGGGGAGGGACCCAGTACTTC. It codes for CSASGAEPGGGTQYF.

This chain links TRBV6-2 or TRBV6-3 with TRBJ1-5; 8 nucleotides align to TRBD1. Germline CDR1 and CDR2: MNHEY and SVGEGT. The CDR3 contains 17 residues. Trimming cost V 5 bases and J 3 bases; bases outside gene matches: 12. CDR3 protein: CASSRIQGQVINQPQHF. For the CDR3, the DNA is TGTGCCAGCAGTCGCATTCAGGGACAGGTGATCAATCAGCCCCAGCATTTT.

The chain employs TRBV7-2 and TRBJ2-7, with D tentatively TRBD2 (6 bases). The CDR3 totals 16 residues. V was cut by 0 bases and J by 0 bases, with 12 bases left in between. CDR1 SGHTA and CDR2 FQGNSA come from the germline V gene. The DNA of the CDR3 is TGTGCCAGCAGCTTAGCCGGGAGCGATAGCTCCTACGAGCAGTACTTC. Its translation is CASSLAGSDSSYEQYF.

The chain joins TRBV6-5 to TRBJ1-6, with 8 bases matching TRBD1. The CDR3 length is 16 residues. The germline CDR1 and CDR2 sequences are MNHEY and SVGAGI. V shed 6 bases, J shed 7 bases, and the junction held 11 bases outside the gene matches. CDR3 protein: CASSNTGGYGNSPLHF. The CDR3 nucleotides are TGTGCCAGCAGCAACACAGGGGGGTACGGGAATTCACCCCTCCACTTT.

This clonotype was counted only a few times. V gene TRBV6-1 combines with J gene TRBJ2-7; possible D gene TRBD1, 5 bases. Germline CDR1 and CDR2: MNHNS and SASEGT. This CDR3 region has 15 residues. V was cut by 3 bases and J by 0 bases, with 12 bases left in between. In DNA, the CDR3 is TGTGCCAGCAGTGAGGTAGACGGACACTCCTACGAGCAGTACTTC. Encoded protein: CASSEVDGHSYEQYF.

The chain employs TRBV20-1 and TRBJ2-1; 7 nucleotides match TRBD2. The CDR3 length is 15 residues. V lost 4 bases, J lost 0 bases, and 6 bases stayed unmatched. Germline V gene sequence: CDR1 DFQATT, CDR2 SNEGSKA (reference sequence). CDR3 bases: TGCAGTGCTAATAGCGGGTCAAGCTCCTACAATGAGCAGTTCTTC. The encoded protein is CSANSGSSSYNEQFF.

J is TRBJ1-1 and V is TRBV3-1, with 9 bases that match TRBD1. The CDR3 totals 14 residues. The germline V gene encodes CDR1 LGHDT and CDR2 YNNKEL (reference sequence). The trim removed 8 bases at V and 3 bases at J, leaving 7 bases unmatched. CDR3 region: CASRTGARDTEAFF. CDR3 coding DNA: TGTGCCAGCCGGACAGGGGCGCGGGACACTGAAGCTTTCTTT.

With respect to this clonotype: Just one base apart from a much larger clone, this may be a read error. The genes are TRBV19 and TRBJ2-7; tentative D call: TRBD1 (5 bases). Germline V gene data show CDR1 as LNHDA and CDR2 as SQIVND (reference sequence). The CDR3 covers 15 residues. The CDR3 region has the DNA TGTGCCAATAGTTCAAGGGGCATTAGCTCCTACGAGCAGTACTTC. As protein: CANSSRGISSYEQYF.

This rearrangement joins TRBV4-2 to TRBJ1-2; D is perhaps TRBD1 (5 bases). The CDR3 loop spans 13 amino acids. V was clipped by 0 bases and J by 8 bases, with 10 bases between them. The V gene's germline CDR1 is LGHNA and CDR2 YNFKEQ. The CDR3 coding sequence is TGTGCCAGCAGCCAAGACGGGGGGGGAGGCTACACCTTC. Protein product: CASSQDGGGGYTF.

This clonotype was seen just once. This rearrangement joins TRBV7-6 to TRBJ1-4; the match to TRBD1 covers 10 bases. This CDR3 has 18 amino acids. Trimming took 5 bases from V and 7 from J; bases not matched to a gene: 16. Looked up from germline, CDR1 is SGHVS and CDR2 is FNYEAQ. The CDR3 DNA reads as TGTGCCAGCAGCCCTGGGGACAGGGGTGGGAGTGTGTTTGAAAAACTGTTTTTT. This codes for CASSPGDRGGSVFEKLFF.

As to this clonotype: Since a much larger clone is just one base distant, this may be a read error. The V call is TRBV14, the J call TRBJ2-5; D is uncertain. Trimming removed 3 bases from V and 0 bases from J, with 2 bases in between. Germline assignment: CDR1 SGHDN and CDR2 FVKESK. The CDR3 length is 12 residues. DNA for the CDR3: TGTGCCAGCAGCCAGCACCAAGAGACCCAGTACTTC. Translating gives CASSQHQETQYF.

The chain employs TRBV6-5 and TRBJ1-2, with D unresolved. The germline V gene encodes CDR1 MNHEY and CDR2 SVGAGI. Trimming removed 7 bases from V and 2 bases from J, with 14 bases in between. The CDR3 totals 14 residues. The CDR3 region is CASMGRFPNYGYTF. The CDR3 coding sequence is TGTGCCAGCATGGGGAGGTTCCCAAACTATGGCTACACCTTC.

Only a few counts were recorded for this clonotype. The chain is built from TRBV29-1 and TRBJ2-1; TRBD1 matches 8 bases. The junction had 9 bases not matched to a gene; V was cut back by 3 bases and J by 2 bases. The CDR3 sequence is 16 residues long. CDR1 is SQVTM and CDR2 is ANQGSEA in the germline V gene. CDR3 protein: CSVDWADRATYNEQFF. CDR3 bases: TGCAGCGTTGATTGGGCGGACAGGGCTACCTACAATGAGCAGTTCTTC.

This clonotype was counted only a few times. This chain joins TRBV24-1 and TRBJ2-7, with 8 positions matching TRBD1. This CDR3 has 17 residues. V shed 3 bases, J shed 3 bases, and the junction held 12 bases outside the gene matches. The germline V gene has CDR1 KGHDR and CDR2 SFDVKD. This CDR3 is CATSDVGQGSYGYEQYF. CDR3 bases: TGTGCCACCAGTGATGTCGGACAGGGCAGTTACGGCTACGAGCAGTACTTC.

This chain uses TRBV20-1 with TRBJ2-5; the match to TRBD2 covers 12 bases. V trimming: 1 base; J trimming: 0 bases; junction bases outside the gene matches: 3. This CDR3 is 16 amino acids long. Per the germline V gene, CDR1 is DFQATT and CDR2 is SNEGSKA (reference sequence). CDR3 sequence (DNA): TGCAGTGCTAGAGGGCTAGCGGGGGGGAACCAAGAGACCCAGTACTTC. It specifies CSARGLAGGNQETQYF.

The chain uses TRBV11-2 and TRBJ2-5, with a possible D match to TRBD2 (7 bases). The CDR3 extends over 17 amino acids. The germline V gene encodes CDR1 SGHAT and CDR2 FQNNGV. The V gene lost 5 bases and the J gene lost 0 bases, with 19 bases spanning the gap. CDR3 region: CASSLAGGGHHQETQYF. Written as DNA, the CDR3 is TGTGCCAGCAGCCTAGCTGGGGGGGGCCACCACCAAGAGACCCAGTACTTC.

V gene TRBV18 combines with J gene TRBJ2-7; TRBD1 matches 11 bases. Trimming removed 6 bases from V and 6 bases from J; junction bases left unmatched: 10. Germline CDR1 KGHSH, CDR2 LQKENI. The CDR3 consists of 15 residues. CDR3: CASSRRLDRGLEQYF. CDR3 DNA: TGTGCCAGCTCCCGCAGGTTGGACAGGGGGCTCGAGCAGTACTTC.

The genes are TRBV6-5 and TRBJ2-4, with a tentative D call TRBD1 (5 bases). This CDR3 has 16 amino acids. V lost 2 bases and J lost 0, with 11 bases in between. Germline V gene lookup returns CDR1 MNHEY and CDR2 SVGAGI. CDR3 DNA: TGTGCCAGCAGTTACATGGCAGGGCTAGCCAAAAACATTCAGTACTTC. Amino acids: CASSYMAGLAKNIQYF.

J is TRBJ1-2 and V is TRBV13, with TRBD1 identical over 7 bases. The CDR3 covers 14 residues. Germline V gene sequence: CDR1 PRHDT, CDR2 FYEKMQ (reference sequence). With 4 bases clipped from V and 4 bases from J, the junction kept 6 bases outside the gene matches. CDR3 bases: TGTGCCAGCAGCTCGGCAGGGGGTGTCTATGGCTACACCTTC. Translating it yields CASSSAGGVYGYTF.

The chain carries TRBV29-1 and TRBJ1-1; TRBD1 agrees at 7 bases. V trimming: 3 bases; J trimming: 11 bases; junction bases outside the gene matches: 9. Germline V gene lookup returns CDR1 SQVTM and CDR2 ANQGSEA. This CDR3 region has 12 residues. This CDR3 is CSVDRDRGRAFF. CDR3 sequence (DNA): TGCAGCGTTGACCGGGACAGAGGTCGGGCTTTCTTT. Full variable domain (remainder filled in from reference TRBV29-1 and TRBJ1-1): SAVISQKPSRDICQRGTSLTIQCQVDSQVTMMFWYRQQPGQSLTLIATANQGSEATYESGFVIDKFPISRPNLTFSTLTVSNMSPEDSSIYLCSVDRDRGRAFFGQGTRLTVV.

CDR3 protein: CASRAGPQDGYTF. Written as DNA, the CDR3 is TGTGCCAGCAGGGCCGGGCCCCAGGATGGCTACACCTTC. The chain carries TRBV2 and TRBJ1-2; D gene uncertain. Germline V gives CDR1 SNHLY, CDR2 FYNNEI. Trimming removed 6 bases at V and 6 bases at J, with 14 bases between. This CDR3 comprises 13 residues.

CDR3 loop: CASTKDRVAQPQHF. CDR3 nucleotide sequence: TGTGCCAGCACGAAGGACAGGGTGGCTCAGCCCCAGCATTTT. V is TRBV12-3 or TRBV12-4 and J is TRBJ1-5, with 8 bases aligning to TRBD1. The CDR3 runs 14 residues. The V and J ends lost 7 bases and 6 bases, in that order; junction bases with no gene match: 8.